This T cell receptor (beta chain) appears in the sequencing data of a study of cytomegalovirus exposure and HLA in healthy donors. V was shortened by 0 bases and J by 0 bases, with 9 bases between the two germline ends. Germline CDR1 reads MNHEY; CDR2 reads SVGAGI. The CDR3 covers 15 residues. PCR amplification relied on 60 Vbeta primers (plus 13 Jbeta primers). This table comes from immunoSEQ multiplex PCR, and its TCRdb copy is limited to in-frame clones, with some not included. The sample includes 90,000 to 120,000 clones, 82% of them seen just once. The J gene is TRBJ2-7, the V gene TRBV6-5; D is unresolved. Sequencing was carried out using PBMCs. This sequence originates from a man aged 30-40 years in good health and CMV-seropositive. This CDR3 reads CASSYSHRSSYEQYF. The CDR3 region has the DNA TGTGCCAGCAGTTACTCGCACCGGAGCTCCTACGAGCAGTACTTC.